The sequence of this T cell receptor (beta chain) was determined in a study of T cells after yellow fever vaccination. Across the whole study: For low cell numbers, libraries were made with SMART-Seq v4 Ultra Low Input. Study-level results: Most clones from primary vaccination resurfaced after the booster (approximately 97% CD4, more than 75% CD8). Peak timing came faster in the weaker secondary response, day 5 versus 15.

The CDR3 contains 12 residues. Trimming removed 1 base at V and 15 bases at J, with 13 bases between. The germline CDR1 and CDR2 sequences are LGHDT and YNNKEL (reference sequence). Regarding this clonotype: The antigen is undetermined.

Universal primer sites and UMIs were introduced during 5'RACE template-switching synthesis of TCR cDNA. TCRdb used MiXCR to reprocess the 5' RACE reads, holding one entry per CDR3 protein. The sample gives 500,000 to 650,000 distinct CDR3 sequences, roughly 12% of which show up once; 15% is in the top ten. The source is a man in his thirties or forties who received the YFV17D yellow fever vaccine. This chain links TRBV3-1 with TRBJ2-4; D remains ambiguous. Sequencing used PBMCs, obtained on the day of the yellow fever booster vaccination. CDR3 in amino acids: CASSQGLQLLYF. CDR3 nucleotides: TGTGCCAGCAGCCAAGGGCTACAATTACTGTACTTC.